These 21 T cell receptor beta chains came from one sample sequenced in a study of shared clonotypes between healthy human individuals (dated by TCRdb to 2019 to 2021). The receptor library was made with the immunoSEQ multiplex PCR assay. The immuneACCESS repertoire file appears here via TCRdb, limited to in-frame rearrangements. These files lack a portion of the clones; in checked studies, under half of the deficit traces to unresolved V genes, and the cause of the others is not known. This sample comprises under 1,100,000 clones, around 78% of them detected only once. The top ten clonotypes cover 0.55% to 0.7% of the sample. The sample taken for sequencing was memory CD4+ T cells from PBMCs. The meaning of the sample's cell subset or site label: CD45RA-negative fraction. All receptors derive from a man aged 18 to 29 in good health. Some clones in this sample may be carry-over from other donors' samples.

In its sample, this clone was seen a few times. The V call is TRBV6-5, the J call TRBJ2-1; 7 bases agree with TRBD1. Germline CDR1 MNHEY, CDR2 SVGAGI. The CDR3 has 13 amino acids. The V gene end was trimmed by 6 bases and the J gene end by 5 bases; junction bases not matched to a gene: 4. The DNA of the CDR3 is TGTGCCAGCAGGAGGGACAGAAACAATGAGCAGTTCTTC. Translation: CASRRDRNNEQFF.

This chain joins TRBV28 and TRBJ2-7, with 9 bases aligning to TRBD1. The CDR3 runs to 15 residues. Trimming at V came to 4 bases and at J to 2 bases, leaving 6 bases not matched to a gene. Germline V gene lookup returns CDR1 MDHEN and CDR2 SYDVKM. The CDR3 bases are TGTGCCAGCAGTTCCTGGGACAGGGTGACCTACGAGCAGTACTTC. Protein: CASSSWDRVTYEQYF.

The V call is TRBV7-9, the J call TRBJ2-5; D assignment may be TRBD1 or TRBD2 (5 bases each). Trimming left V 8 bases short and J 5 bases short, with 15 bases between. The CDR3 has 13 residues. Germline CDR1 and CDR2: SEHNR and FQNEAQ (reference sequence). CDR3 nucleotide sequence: TGTGCCAGCCGCCCCGGGGCCCTCGAGACCCAGTACTTC. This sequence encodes CASRPGALETQYF. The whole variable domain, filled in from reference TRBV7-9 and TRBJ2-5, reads DTGVSQNPRHKITKRGQNVTFRCDPISEHNRLYWYRQTLGQGPEFLTYFQNEAQLEKSRLLSDRFSAERPKGSFSTLEIQRTEQGDSAMYLCASRPGALETQYFGPGTRLLVL.

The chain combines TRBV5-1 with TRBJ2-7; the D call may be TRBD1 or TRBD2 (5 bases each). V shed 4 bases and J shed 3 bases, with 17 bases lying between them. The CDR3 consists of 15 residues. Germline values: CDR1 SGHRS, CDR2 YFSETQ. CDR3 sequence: CASSARGLPRYEQYF. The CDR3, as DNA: TGCGCCAGCAGCGCCCGGGGCTTACCTCGCTACGAGCAGTACTTC.

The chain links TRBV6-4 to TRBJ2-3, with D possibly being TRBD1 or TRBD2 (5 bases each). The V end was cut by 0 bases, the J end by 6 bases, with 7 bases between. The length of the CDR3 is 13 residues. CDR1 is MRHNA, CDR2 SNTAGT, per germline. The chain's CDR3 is CASSDSWGDTQYF. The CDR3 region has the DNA TGTGCCAGCAGTGACTCATGGGGGGATACGCAGTATTTT.

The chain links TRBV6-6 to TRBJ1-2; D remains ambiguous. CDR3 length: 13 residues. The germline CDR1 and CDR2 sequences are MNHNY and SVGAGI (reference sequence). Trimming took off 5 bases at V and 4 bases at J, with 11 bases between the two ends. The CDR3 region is CASSETVSYGYTF. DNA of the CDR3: TGTGCCAGCAGTGAGACGGTTTCCTATGGCTACACCTTC.

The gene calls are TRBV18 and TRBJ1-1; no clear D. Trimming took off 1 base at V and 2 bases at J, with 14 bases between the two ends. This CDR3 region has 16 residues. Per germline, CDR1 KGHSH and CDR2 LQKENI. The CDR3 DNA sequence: TGTGCCAGCTCACCACGTGTCGCAGGACTTAACACTGAAGCTTTCTTT. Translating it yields CASSPRVAGLNTEAFF.

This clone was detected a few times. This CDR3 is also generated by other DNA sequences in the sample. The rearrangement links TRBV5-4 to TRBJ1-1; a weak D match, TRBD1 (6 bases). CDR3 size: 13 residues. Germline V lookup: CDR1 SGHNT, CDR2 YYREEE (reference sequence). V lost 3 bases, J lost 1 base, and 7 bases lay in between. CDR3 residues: CASSSGQNTEAFF. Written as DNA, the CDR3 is TGTGCCAGCAGCTCGGGACAGAACACTGAAGCTTTCTTT.

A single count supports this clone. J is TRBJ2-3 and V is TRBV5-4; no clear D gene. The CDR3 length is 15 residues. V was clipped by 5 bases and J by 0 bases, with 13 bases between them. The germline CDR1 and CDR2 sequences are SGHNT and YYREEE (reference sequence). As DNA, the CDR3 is TGTGCCAGCAGTTTCCGAAAATCTAGCACAGATACGCAGTATTTT. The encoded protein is CASSFRKSSTDTQYF.

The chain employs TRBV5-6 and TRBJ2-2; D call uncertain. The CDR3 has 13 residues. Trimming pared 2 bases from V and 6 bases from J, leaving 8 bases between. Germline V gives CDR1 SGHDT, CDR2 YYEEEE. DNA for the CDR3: TGTGCCAGCAGCTTCCCGAGACCCGGGGAGCTGTTTTTT. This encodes CASSFPRPGELFF. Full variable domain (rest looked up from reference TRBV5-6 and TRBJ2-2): DAGVTQSPTHLIKTRGQQVTLRCSPKSGHDTVSWYQQALGQGPQFIFQYYEEEERQRGNFPDRFSGHQFPNYSSELNVNALLLGDSALYLCASSFPRPGELFFGEGSRLTVL.

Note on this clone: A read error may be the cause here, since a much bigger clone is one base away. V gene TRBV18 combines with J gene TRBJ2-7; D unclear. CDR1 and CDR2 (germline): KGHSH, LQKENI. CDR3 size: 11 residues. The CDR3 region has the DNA TGTGCCGGCTCAAGTACAGAAGGGCAGTACTTC. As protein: CAGSSTEGQYF. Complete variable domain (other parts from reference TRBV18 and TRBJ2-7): NAGVMQNPRHLVRRRGQEARLRCSPMKGHSHVYWYRQLPEEGLKFMVYLQKENIIDESGMPKERFSAEFPKEGPSILRIQQVVRGDSAAYFCAGSSTEGQYFGPGTRLTVT.

The CDR3 nucleotides are TGTGCCAGCAGCTTTGGGCGGTTTATGAGTAGGTATTTT. It is translated as CASSFGRFMSRYF. This rearrangement joins TRBV11-2 to TRBJ2-3; no clear D. Trimming removed 3 bases at V and 14 bases at J, with 18 bases between. Germline V lookup: CDR1 SGHAT, CDR2 FQNNGV. There are 13 residues in the CDR3.

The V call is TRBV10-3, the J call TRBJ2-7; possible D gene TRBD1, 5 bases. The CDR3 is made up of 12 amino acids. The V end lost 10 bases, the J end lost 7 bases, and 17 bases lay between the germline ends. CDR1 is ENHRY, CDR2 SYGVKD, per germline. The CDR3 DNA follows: TGTGCCACCGAGAAACAGCAGGGAGAGCAGTACTTC. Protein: CATEKQQGEQYF.

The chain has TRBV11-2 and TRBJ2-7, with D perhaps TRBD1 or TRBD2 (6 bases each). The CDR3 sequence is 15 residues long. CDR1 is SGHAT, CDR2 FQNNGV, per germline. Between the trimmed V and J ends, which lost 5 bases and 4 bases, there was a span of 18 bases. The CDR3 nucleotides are TGTGCCAGCAGCCCCACAGGACGGGGGCTATACGAGCAGTACTTC. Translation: CASSPTGRGLYEQYF.

The CDR3 loop is CASTSRGSSYNEQFF. CDR3 DNA: TGTGCCAGCACCTCCCGCGGGAGCTCCTACAATGAGCAGTTCTTC. The chain recombines TRBV7-8 with TRBJ2-1; the match to TRBD2 covers 7 bases. Per the germline V gene, CDR1 is SGHVS and CDR2 is FQNEAQ. The junction had 6 bases not matched to a gene; V was cut back by 7 bases and J by 0 bases. CDR3 length: 15 residues.

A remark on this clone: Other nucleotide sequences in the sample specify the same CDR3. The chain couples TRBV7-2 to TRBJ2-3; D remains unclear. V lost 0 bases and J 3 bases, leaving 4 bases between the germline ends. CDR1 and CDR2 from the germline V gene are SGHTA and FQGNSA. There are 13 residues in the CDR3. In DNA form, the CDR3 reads TGTGCCAGCAGCTTAGCTAGTACAGATACGCAGTATTTT. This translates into CASSLASTDTQYF.

This CDR3 is CASSQTSDSTTGELFF. The CDR3 nucleotides read TGCGCCAGCAGCCAAACTTCCGACAGCACCACCGGGGAGCTGTTTTTT. The V and J genes are TRBV5-1 and TRBJ2-2, with D maybe TRBD1 (5 bases). V dropped 4 bases and J dropped 4 bases, with 17 bases sitting between them. CDR3 length equals 16 residues. Per the germline V gene, CDR1 is SGHRS and CDR2 is YFSETQ.

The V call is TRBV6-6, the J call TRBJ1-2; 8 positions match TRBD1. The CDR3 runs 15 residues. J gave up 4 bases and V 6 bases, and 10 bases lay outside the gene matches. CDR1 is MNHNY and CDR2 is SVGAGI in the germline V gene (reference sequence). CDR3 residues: CASSAGTGSVYGYTF. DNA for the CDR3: TGTGCCAGCAGCGCCGGGACAGGATCCGTCTATGGCTACACCTTC.

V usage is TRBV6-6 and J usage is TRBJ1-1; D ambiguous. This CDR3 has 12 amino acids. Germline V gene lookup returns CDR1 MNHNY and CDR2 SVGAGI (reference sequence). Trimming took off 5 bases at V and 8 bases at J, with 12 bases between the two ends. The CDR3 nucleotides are TGTGCCAGCAGTCGAGGAAACGTCGAAGCTTTCTTT. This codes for CASSRGNVEAFF.

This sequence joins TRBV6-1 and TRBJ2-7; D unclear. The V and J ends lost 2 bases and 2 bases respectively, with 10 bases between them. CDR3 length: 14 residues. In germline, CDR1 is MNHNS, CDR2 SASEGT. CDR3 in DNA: TGTGCCAGCAGTGAACAGCAGACCACCTACGAGCAGTACTTC. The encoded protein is CASSEQQTTYEQYF.

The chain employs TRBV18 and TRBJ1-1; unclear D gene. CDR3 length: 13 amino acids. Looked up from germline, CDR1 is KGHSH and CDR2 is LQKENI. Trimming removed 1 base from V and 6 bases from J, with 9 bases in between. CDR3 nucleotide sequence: TGTGCCAGCTCACCACTCTTCCGCGCTGAAGCTTTCTTT. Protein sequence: CASSPLFRAEAFF. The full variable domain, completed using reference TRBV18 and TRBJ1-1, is NAGVMQNPRHLVRRRGQEARLRCSPMKGHSHVYWYRQLPEEGLKFMVYLQKENIIDESGMPKERFSAEFPKEGPSILRIQQVVRGDSAAYFCASSPLFRAEAFFGQGTRLTVV.